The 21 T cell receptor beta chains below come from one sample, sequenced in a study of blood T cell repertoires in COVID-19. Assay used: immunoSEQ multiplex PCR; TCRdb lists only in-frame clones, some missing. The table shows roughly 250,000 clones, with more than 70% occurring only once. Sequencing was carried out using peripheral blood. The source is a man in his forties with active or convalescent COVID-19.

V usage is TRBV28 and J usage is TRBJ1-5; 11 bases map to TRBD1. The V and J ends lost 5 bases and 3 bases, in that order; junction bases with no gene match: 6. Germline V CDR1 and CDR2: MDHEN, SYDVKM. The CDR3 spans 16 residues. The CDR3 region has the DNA TGTGCCAGCAGTCGGACAGGGGGCCCGGTCAATCAGCCCCAGCATTTT. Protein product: CASSRTGGPVNQPQHF.

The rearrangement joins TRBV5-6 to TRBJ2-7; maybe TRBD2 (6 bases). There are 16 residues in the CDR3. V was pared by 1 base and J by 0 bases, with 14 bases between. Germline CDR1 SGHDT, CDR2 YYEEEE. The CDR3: CASSLSPAGSSYEQYF. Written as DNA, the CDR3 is TGTGCCAGCAGCTTGTCCCCCGCGGGAAGCTCCTACGAGCAGTACTTC.

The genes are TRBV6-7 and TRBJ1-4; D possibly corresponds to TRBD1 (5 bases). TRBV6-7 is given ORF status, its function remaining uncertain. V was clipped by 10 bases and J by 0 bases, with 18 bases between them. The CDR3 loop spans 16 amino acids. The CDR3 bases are TGTGCCAACCGGACAAACGAACCGGCAACTAATGAAAAACTGTTTTTT. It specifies CANRTNEPATNEKLFF.

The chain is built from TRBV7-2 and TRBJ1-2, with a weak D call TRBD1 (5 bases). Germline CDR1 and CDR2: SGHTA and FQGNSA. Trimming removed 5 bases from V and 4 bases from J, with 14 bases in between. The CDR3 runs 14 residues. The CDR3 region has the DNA TGTGCCAGCAGCCCCCTACGGGGGACCTATGGCTACACCTTC. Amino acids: CASSPLRGTYGYTF. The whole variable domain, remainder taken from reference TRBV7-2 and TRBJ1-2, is GAGVSQSPSNKVTEKGKDVELRCDPISGHTALYWYRQSLGQGLEFLIYFQGNSAPDKSGLPSDRFSAERTGGSVSTLTIQRTQQEDSAVYLCASSPLRGTYGYTFGSGTRLTVV.

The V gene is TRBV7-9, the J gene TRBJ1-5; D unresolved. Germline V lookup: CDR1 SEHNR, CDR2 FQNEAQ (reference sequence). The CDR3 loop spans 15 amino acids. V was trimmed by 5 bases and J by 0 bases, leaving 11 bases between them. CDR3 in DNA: TGTGCCAGCAGCCGGGGAGACTATAGCAATCAGCCCCAGCATTTT. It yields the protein CASSRGDYSNQPQHF.

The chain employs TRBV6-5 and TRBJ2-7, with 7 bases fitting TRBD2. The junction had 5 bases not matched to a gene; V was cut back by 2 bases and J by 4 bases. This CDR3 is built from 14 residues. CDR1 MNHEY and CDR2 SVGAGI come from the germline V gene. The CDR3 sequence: CASSYQRGTYEQYF. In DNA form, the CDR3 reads TGTGCCAGCAGTTACCAGCGGGGCACATACGAGCAGTACTTC.

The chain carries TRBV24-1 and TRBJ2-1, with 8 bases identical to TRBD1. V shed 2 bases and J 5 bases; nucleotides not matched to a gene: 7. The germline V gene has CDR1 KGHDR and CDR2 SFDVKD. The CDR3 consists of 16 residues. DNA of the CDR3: TGTGCCACCAGTGATTCCCTGACAGGGGTCCACAATGAGCAGTTCTTC. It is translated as CATSDSLTGVHNEQFF.

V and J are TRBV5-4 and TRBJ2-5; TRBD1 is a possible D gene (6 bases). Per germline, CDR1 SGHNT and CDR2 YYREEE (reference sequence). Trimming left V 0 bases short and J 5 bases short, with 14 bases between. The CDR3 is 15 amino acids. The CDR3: CASSLVGGGSETQYF. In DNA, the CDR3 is TGTGCCAGCAGCTTGGTTGGGGGCGGTTCGGAGACCCAGTACTTC.

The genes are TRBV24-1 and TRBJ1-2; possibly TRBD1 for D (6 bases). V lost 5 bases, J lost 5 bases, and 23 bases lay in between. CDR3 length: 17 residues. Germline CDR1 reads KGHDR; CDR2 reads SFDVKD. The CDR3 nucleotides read TGTGCCACCAGTGTTGGGCCACGAAGCACGGACAGTTATGGCTACACCTTC. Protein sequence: CATSVGPRSTDSYGYTF.

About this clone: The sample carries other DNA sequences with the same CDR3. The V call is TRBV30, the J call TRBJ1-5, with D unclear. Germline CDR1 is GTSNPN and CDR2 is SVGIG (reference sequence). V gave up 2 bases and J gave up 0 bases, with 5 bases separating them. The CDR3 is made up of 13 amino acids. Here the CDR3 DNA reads TGTGCCTGGAGTACTAGTAGCAATCAGCCCCAGCATTTT. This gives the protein CAWSTSSNQPQHF.

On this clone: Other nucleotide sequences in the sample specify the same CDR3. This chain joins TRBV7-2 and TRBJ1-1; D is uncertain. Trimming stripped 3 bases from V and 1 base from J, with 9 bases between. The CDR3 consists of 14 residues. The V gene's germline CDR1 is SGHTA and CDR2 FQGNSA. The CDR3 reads CASSLGRANTEAFF. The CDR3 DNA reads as TGTGCCAGCAGCTTGGGGAGGGCGAACACTGAAGCTTTCTTT.

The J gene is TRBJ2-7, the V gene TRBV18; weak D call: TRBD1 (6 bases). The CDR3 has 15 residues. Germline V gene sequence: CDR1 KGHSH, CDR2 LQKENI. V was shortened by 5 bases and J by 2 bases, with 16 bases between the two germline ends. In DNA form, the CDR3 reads TGTGCCAGCTCAGGGGGAGACAGGATTGCCTACGAGCAGTACTTC. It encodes CASSGGDRIAYEQYF. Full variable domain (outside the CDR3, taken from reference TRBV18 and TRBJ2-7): NAGVMQNPRHLVRRRGQEARLRCSPMKGHSHVYWYRQLPEEGLKFMVYLQKENIIDESGMPKERFSAEFPKEGPSILRIQQVVRGDSAAYFCASSGGDRIAYEQYFGPGTRLTVT.

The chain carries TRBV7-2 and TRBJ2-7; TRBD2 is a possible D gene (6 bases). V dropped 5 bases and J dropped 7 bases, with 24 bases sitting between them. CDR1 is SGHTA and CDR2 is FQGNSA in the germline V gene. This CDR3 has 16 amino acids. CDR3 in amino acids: CASSLLGGTLMLEQYF. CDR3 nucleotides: TGTGCCAGCAGCCTATTAGGCGGGACTCTGATGCTTGAGCAGTACTTC.

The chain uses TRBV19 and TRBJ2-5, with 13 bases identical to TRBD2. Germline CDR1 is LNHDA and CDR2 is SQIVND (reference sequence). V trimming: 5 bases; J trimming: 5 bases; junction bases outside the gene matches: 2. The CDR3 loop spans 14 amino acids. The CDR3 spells CASSSGLAGETQYF. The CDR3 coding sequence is TGTGCCAGTAGTTCGGGACTAGCGGGGGAGACCCAGTACTTC. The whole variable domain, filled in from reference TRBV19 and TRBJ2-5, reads DGGITQSPKYLFRKEGQNVTLSCEQNLNHDAMYWYRQDPGQGLRLIYYSQIVNDFQKGDIAEGYSVSREKKESFPLTVTSAQKNPTAFYLCASSSGLAGETQYFGPGTRLLVL.

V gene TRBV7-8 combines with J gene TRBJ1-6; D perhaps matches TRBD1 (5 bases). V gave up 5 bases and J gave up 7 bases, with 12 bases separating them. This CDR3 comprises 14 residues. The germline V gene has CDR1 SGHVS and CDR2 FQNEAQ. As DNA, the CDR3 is TGTGCCAGCAGCGGGTCAGGGCCCAATTCACCCCTCCACTTT. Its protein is CASSGSGPNSPLHF.

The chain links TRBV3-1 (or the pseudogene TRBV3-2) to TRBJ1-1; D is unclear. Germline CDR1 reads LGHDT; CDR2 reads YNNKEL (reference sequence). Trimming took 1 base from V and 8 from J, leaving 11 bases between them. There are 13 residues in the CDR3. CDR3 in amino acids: CASSQGRWREAFF. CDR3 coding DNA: TGTGCCAGCAGCCAAGGCCGGTGGCGGGAAGCTTTCTTT.

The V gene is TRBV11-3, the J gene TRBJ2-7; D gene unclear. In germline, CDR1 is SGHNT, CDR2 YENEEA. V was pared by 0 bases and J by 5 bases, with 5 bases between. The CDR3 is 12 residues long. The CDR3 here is CASSLDKNEQYF. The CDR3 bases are TGTGCCAGCAGCTTAGATAAAAACGAGCAGTACTTC.

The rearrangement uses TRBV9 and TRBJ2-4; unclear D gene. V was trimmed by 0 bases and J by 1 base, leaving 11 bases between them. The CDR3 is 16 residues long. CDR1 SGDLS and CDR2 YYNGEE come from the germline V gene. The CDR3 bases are TGTGCCAGCAGCGTAGGCGGCAGCGCGGCCAAAAACATTCAGTACTTC. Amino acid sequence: CASSVGGSAAKNIQYF.

DNA of the CDR3: TGCGCCAGCAGCCGCACATTATCGGGCGAGCAGTACTTC. It translates to CASSRTLSGEQYF. The chain carries TRBV4-3 and TRBJ2-7, with unresolved D. The CDR3 is made up of 13 amino acids. The germline V gene encodes CDR1 LGHNA and CDR2 YSLEER. V dropped 4 bases and J dropped 6 bases, with 13 bases sitting between them.

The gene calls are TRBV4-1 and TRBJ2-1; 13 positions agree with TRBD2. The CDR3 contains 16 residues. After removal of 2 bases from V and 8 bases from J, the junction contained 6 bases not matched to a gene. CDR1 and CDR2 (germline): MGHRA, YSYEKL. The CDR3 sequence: CASSQTGTSGKHEQFF. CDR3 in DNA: TGCGCCAGCAGCCAAACCGGGACTAGCGGGAAACATGAGCAGTTCTTC.

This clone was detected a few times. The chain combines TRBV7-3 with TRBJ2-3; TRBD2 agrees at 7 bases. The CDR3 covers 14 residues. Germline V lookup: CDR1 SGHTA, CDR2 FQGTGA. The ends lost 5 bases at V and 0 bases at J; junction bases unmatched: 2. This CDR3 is CASSPGRSTDTQYF. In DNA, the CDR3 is TGTGCCAGCAGCCCCGGGAGGAGCACAGATACGCAGTATTTT.